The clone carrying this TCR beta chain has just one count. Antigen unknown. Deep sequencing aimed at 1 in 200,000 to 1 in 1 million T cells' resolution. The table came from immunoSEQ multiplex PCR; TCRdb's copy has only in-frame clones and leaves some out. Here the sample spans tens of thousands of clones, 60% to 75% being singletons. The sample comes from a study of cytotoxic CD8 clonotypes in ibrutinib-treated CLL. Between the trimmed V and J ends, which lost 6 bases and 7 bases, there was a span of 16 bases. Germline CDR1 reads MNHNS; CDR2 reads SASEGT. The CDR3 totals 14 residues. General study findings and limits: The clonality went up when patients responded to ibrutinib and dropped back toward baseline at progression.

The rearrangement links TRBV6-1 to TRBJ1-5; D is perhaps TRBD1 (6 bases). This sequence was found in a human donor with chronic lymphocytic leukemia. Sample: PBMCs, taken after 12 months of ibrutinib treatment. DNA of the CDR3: TGTGCCAGCAGGGGTACAGGGTTTGGGCAGCCCCAGCATTTT. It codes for CASRGTGFGQPQHF.